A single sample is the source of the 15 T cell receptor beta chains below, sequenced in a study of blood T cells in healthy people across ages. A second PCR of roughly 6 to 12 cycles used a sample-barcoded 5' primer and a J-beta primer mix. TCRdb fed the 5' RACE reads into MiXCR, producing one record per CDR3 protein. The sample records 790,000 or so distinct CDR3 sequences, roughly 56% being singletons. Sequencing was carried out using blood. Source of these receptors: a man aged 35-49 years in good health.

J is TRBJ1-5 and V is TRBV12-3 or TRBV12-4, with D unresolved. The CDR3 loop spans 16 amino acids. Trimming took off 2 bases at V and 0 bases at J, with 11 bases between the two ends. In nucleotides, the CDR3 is TGTGCCAGCAGTTTATGGGCCCACAATAGCAATCAGCCCCAGCATTTT. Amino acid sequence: CASSLWAHNSNQPQHF.

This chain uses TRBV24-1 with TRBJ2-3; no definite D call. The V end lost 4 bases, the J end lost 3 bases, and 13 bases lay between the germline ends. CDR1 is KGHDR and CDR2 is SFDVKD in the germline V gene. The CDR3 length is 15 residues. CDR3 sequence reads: CATSEAVSPTDTQYF. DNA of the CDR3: TGTGCCACCAGTGAAGCAGTTTCACCGACAGATACGCAGTATTTT.

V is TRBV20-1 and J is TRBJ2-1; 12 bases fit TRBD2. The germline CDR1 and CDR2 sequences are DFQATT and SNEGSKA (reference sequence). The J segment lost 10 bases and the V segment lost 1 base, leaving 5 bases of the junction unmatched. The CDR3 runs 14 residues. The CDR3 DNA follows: TGCAGTGCTAGAGGACTAGCGGGGGATGTCGAGCAGTTCTTC. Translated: CSARGLAGDVEQFF.

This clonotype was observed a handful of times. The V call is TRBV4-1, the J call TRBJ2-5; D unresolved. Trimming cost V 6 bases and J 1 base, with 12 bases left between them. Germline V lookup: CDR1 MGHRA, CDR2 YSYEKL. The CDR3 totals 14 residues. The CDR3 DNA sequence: TGCGCCAGCAGTCGGCTAGAATTCCAAGAGACCCAGTACTTC. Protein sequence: CASSRLEFQETQYF.

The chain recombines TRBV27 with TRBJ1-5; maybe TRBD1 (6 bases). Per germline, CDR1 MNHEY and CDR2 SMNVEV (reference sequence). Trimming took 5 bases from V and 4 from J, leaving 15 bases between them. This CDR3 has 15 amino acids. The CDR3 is CASSHMGGANQPQHF. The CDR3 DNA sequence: TGTGCCAGCAGTCATATGGGGGGGGCTAATCAGCCCCAGCATTTT.

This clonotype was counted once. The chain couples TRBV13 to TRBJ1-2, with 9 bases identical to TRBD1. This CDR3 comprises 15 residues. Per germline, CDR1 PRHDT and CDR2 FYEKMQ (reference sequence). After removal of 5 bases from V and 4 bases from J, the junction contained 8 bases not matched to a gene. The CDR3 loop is CASSRTGGLGYGYTF. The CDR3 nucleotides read TGTGCCAGCAGCCGTACAGGGGGCCTTGGCTATGGCTACACCTTC.

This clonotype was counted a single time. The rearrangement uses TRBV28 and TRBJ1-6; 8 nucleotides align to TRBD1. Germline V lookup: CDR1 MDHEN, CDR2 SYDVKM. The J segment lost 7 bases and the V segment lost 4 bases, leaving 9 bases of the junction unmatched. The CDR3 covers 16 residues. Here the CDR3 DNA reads TGTGCCAGCAGTTCACTAGTGGACAGGGCCAATTCACCCCTCCACTTT. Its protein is CASSSLVDRANSPLHF.

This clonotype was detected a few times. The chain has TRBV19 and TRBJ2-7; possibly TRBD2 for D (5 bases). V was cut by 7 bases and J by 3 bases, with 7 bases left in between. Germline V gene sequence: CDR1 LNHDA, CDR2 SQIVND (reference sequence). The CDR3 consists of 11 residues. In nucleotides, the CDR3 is TGTGCCAGTATTCGGGGCTACGAGCAGTACTTC. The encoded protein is CASIRGYEQYF.

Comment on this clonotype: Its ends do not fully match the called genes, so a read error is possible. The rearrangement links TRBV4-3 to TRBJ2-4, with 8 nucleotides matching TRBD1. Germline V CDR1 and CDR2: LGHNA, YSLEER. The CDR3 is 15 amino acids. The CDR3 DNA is TGCGCCAGCGGCCAGGGCGACAGGGGTCGAAACATTCAGTACTTC. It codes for CASGQGDRGRNIQYF.

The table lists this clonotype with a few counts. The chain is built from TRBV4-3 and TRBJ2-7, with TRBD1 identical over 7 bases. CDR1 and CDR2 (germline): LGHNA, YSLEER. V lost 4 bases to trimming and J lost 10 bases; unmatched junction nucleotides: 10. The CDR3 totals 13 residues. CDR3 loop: CASSPTRQGTQYF. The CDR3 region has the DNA TGCGCCAGCAGCCCCACTCGACAGGGAACACAGTACTTC.

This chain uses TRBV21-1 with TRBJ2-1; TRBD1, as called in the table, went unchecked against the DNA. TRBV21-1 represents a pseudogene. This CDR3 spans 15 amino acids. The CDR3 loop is CASSSSGQVNNEQFF. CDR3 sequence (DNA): TGTGCCAGCAGCAGTTCGGGACAGGTGAACAATGAGCAGTTCTTC.

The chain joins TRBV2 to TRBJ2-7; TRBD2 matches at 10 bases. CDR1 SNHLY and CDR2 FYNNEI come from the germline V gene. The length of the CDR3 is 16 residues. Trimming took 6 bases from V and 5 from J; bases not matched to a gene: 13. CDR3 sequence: CASRKGWASGSDEQYF. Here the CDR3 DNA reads TGTGCCAGCAGAAAGGGATGGGCTAGCGGGAGTGACGAGCAGTACTTC.

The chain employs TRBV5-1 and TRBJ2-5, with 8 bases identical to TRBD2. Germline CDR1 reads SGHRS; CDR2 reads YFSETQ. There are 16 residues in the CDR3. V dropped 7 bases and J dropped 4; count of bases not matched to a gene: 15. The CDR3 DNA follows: TGCGCCAGCCTAAGTCTGCGGCGGGAGGTTGGAGAGACCCAGTACTTC. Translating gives CASLSLRREVGETQYF.

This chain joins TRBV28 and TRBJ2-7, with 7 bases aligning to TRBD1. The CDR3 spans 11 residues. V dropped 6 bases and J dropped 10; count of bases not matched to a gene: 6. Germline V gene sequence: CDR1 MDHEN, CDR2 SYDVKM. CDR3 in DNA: TGTGCCAGCAGGGGAACAGGGGTCCAGTACTTC. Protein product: CASRGTGVQYF.

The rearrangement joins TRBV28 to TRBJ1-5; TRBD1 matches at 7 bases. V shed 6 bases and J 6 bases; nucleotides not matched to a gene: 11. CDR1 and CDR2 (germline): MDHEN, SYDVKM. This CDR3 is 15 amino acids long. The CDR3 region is CASSRGTVSTQPQHF. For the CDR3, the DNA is TGTGCCAGCAGCCGGGGGACAGTATCAACTCAGCCCCAGCATTTT.